This TCR beta chain appears in the sequencing data of a study of cytomegalovirus exposure and HLA in healthy donors. Use of 60 Vbeta and 13 Jbeta primers characterized the PCR. Assay: immunoSEQ multiplex PCR; the TCRdb copy retains only in-frame clones and omits some. This table holds about 140,000 clones. The germline gives CDR1 SGHNT, CDR2 YENEEA. The V gene end was trimmed by 5 bases and the J gene end by 1 base; junction bases not matched to a gene: 14. The CDR3 has 20 residues. The chain links TRBV11-3 to TRBJ2-3; 14 bases align to TRBD2. The receptor's source is a woman aged 18-29 years in good health and CMV-seronegative. Sequenced: PBMCs. This CDR3 is CASSVQLVGGLAGGTDTQYF. The DNA for the CDR3 is TGTGCCAGCAGCGTACAGTTAGTAGGGGGACTAGCGGGGGGCACAGATACGCAGTATTTT.